The clone carrying this TCR beta chain was detected only a few times. The antigen is undetermined. Constant-region reverse primers amplified full-length variable regions, followed by semi-nested Nested Universal Primer A PCR. MiXCR, applied by TCRdb to the 5' RACE reads, yields one record per CDR3 protein. The sample shows about 54,000 distinct CDR3 sequences, under 20% of them seen only once. This CDR3 spans 15 amino acids. J was trimmed by 11 bases and V by 5 bases; bases with no gene match: 13. Study results and caveats: The TCR gene usage of tumor memory CD4+ T cells clustered together with blood and lymph node memory CD4+ cells and with lymph node naive CD4+ cells. The larger-cohort validation was restricted to a single TCR beta V-J rearrangement rather than whole repertoires.

The V gene is TRBV12-3 or TRBV12-4, the J gene TRBJ2-3; TRBD1 matches at 10 bases. Sequenced sample: naive CD4+ T cells sorted from blood. Subset reported: naive CD4+ T cells, CD4+CD45RA+CD25-. This receptor was obtained from a female donor with breast cancer. The CDR3 spells CASSQIGQGGGKQYF. CDR3 sequence (DNA): TGTGCCAGCAGTCAAATCGGACAGGGGGGAGGAAAGCAGTATTTT.